These T cell receptor beta chains were read from a single sample in a study of early T cells in non-severe SARS-CoV-2 infection. TCRdb recomputed calls from the 5' RACE reads with MiXCR, one row per CDR3 protein. In the table there are 26,000 or so distinct CDR3 sequences, 3.5% to 5.5% of which are singletons. Sequenced material: whole blood, taken at baseline. Receptors originate from an adult who was a healthcare worker with PCR-confirmed SARS-CoV-2 infection or an uninfected control (not recorded which). Each CDR3 is given with its conserved first and last residue. The order of the fields is J gene, V gene, clone size, D gene, CDR3 DNA, CDR3 protein. D genes are given only for firm matches. The size of a clone is reported for some rows only, either as once, few or many, or as a class for expanded clones.

>TRBJ2-7|TRBV29-1|few|TRBD1
TGCAGCGTTGGGGGACAGGGGTCGTACGAGCAGTACTTC
CSVGGQGSYEQYF
>TRBJ2-1|TRBV20-1|.|TRBD1
TGCAGTGCTAGGTCGAGACAGGGGTGGAGGGATAATGAGCAGTTCTTC
CSARSRQGWRDNEQFF
>TRBJ1-4|TRBV4-1|.|.
TGCGCCAGCAGCCAAGTAGTTTCTAATGAAAAACTGTTTTTT
CASSQVVSNEKLFF
>TRBJ2-3|TRBV29-1|few|TRBD2
TGCAGCGTTGCCCGACTAGCGGGGGGACCCACAGATACGCAGTATTTT
CSVARLAGGPTDTQYF
>TRBJ2-7|TRBV10-2|many|TRBD2
TGCGCCAGCAGTGAAGGACTAGCTTCCCACGAGCAGTACTTC
CASSEGLASHEQYF
>TRBJ2-1|TRBV30|many|.
TGTGCCTGGAGAGATAGCTTGGCTAGCCCGGAGATTGAGCAGTTCTTC
CAWRDSLASPEIEQFF
>TRBJ2-1|TRBV20-1|many|.
TGCAGTGCTAGAGAGCGGGTAGTTAACAATGAGCAGTTCTTC
CSARERVVNNEQFF
>TRBJ2-2|TRBV19|.|.
TGTGCCAGTAGTCCCCGGACGGACGGGGCCACCGGGGAGCTGTTTTTT
CASSPRTDGATGELFF
>TRBJ2-5|TRBV12-3/TRBV12-4|many|.
TGTGCCAGCAGTCCAGACGTAATCCAGTACTTC
CASSPDVIQYF
>TRBJ1-1|TRBV7-6|.|.
TGTGCCAGCAGCTTAGCAGGAACGAACACTGAAGCTTTCTTT
CASSLAGTNTEAFF
>TRBJ1-3|TRBV14|many|.
TGTGCCAGCAGCCAAATGAGGGGCCCTGGAAACACCATATATTTT
CASSQMRGPGNTIYF
>TRBJ2-1|TRBV7-8|many|TRBD1
TGTGCCAGCAGCCCTCGCCCGGACAGGGTAAATGAGCAGTTCTTC
CASSPRPDRVNEQFF
>TRBJ2-1|TRBV20-1|many|TRBD2
TGCAGTGCCATTAGCGGGGGGTATGAGCAGTTCTTC
CSAISGGYEQFF
>TRBJ1-1|TRBV6-6|many|.
TGTGCCAGCAGTTCCCTAGGGAGCACTGAAGTTTTCTTT
CASSSLGSTEVFF
>TRBJ2-4|TRBV11-2|many|.
TGTGCCAGCAGCTTCTATCAGGGTCTTAGAAACATTCAGTACTTC
CASSFYQGLRNIQYF
>TRBJ2-1|TRBV5-1|many|TRBD2
TGCGCCAGCAGCGGCGGGACTAGCGGGAGGGCGGAGTTCTTC
CASSGGTSGRAEFF
>TRBJ2-7|TRBV7-9|many|.
TGTGCCAGCAGCCTGACAGGTAGCTCCTACGAGCAGTACTTC
CASSLTGSSYEQYF
>TRBJ2-2|TRBV19|.|.
TGTGCCAGTAGTCGGGACTCCCTGAACACCGGGGAGCTGTTTTTT
CASSRDSLNTGELFF
>TRBJ1-3|TRBV9|few|.
TGTGCCAGCAGCGTAGGTCCAGGCTCGGTTTTCTCTGGAAACACCATATATTTT
CASSVGPGSVFSGNTIYF
>TRBJ2-3|TRBV7-2|.|TRBD2
TGTGCCAGCAACCTAGCGGGGGCCGCTCAGGGTACGCAGTATTTT
CASNLAGAAQGTQYF
>TRBJ1-6|TRBV6-2/TRBV6-3|many|.
TGTGCCAGCAGTTACCGGACTGCAAATTCACCCCTCCACTTT
CASSYRTANSPLHF
>TRBJ2-1|TRBV7-3|many|TRBD2
TGTGCCAGCAGCAAACTAGCGGGAGCGGGAAATGAGCAGTTCTTC
CASSKLAGAGNEQFF
>TRBJ1-2|TRBV9|few|TRBD1
TGTGCCAGCAGCGTTAGACAGGGAGGGTATGGCTACACCTTC
CASSVRQGGYGYTF
>TRBJ1-5|TRBV5-1|.|.
TGCGCCAGCAGCTTGGCCGGGAATGGCAATCAGCCCCAGCATTTT
CASSLAGNGNQPQHF
>TRBJ2-3|TRBV29-1|many|.
TGCAGCGTGGACCCTAGCACAGATACGCAGTATTTT
CSVDPSTDTQYF
>TRBJ2-1|TRBV18|many|.
TGTGCCAGCTCACCTAATTCGGTCAATGAGCAGTTCTTC
CASSPNSVNEQFF
>TRBJ1-2|TRBV20-1|many|.
TGCAGTGCTAGGCCGCCCGCCCCTATATCTGGCTACACCTTC
CSARPPAPISGYTF
>TRBJ1-5|TRBV5-5|many|.
TGTGCCAGCAGCTATCTCCAGGATTTGGGAAATCAGCCCCAGCATTTT
CASSYLQDLGNQPQHF
>TRBJ2-6|TRBV18|many|.
TGTGCCAGCTCAGACAGGTACTCTGGGGCCAACGTCCTGACTTTC
CASSDRYSGANVLTF
>TRBJ2-7|TRBV7-2|many|TRBD1
TGTGCCAGCAGCCCCCGGACAGGGAAGAGCTACGAGCAGTACTTC
CASSPRTGKSYEQYF
>TRBJ2-3|TRBV19|many|TRBD2
TGTGCCAGTACTCCCGTGAGCGGGAGGGCCGGCGATACGCAGTATTTT
CASTPVSGRAGDTQYF
>TRBJ2-7|TRBV20-1|many|TRBD2
TGCAGTGCTAGGGAACTAGCGGGAGCCCCGGGACAGTACTTC
CSARELAGAPGQYF